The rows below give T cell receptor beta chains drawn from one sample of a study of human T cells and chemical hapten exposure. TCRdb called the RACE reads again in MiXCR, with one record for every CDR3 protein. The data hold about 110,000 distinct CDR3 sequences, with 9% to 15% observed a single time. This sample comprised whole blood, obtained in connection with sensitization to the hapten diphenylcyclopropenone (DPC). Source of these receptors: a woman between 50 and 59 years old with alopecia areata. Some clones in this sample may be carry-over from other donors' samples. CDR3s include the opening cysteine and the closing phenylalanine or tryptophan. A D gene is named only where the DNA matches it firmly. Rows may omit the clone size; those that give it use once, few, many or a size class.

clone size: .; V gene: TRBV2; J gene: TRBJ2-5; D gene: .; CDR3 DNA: TGTGCCAGCAGTTCCGACCGGGAGACCCAGTACTTC; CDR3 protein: CASSSDRETQYF
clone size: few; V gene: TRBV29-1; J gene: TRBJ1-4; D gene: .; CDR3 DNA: TGCAGCGTCACCTCGGGGCCCCAAGGTGAAAAACTGTTTTTT; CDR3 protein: CSVTSGPQGEKLFF
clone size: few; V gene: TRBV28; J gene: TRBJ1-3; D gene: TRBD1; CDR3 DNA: TGTGCCAGCAAAGGAGCAGGGGGTGCGGACACCATATATTTT; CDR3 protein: CASKGAGGADTIYF
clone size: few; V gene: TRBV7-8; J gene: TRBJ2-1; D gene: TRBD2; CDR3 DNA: TGTGCCAGCTGGGAGCGGGGAGGGCCTCCAACCCACAATGAGCAGTTCTTC; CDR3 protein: CASWERGGPPTHNEQFF
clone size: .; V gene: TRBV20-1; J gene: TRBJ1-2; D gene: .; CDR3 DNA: TGCAGTGCTAGTCTTATAGGGAACTCCTATGGCTACACCTTC; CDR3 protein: CSASLIGNSYGYTF
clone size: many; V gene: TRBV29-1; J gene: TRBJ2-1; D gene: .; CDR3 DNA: TGCAGCGTTGAAGGGCAGCCGGGACAATCCTACAATGAGCAGTTCTTC; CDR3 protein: CSVEGQPGQSYNEQFF
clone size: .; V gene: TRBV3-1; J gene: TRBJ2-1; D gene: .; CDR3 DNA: TGTGCCAGTACCCACAGGGGGGGGTACAATGAGCAGTTCTTC; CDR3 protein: CASTHRGGYNEQFF
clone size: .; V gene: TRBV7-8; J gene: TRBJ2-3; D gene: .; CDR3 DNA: TGTGCCAGCAGCTTCCGACTAGGTTCGGTAGATACGCAGTATTTT; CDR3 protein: CASSFRLGSVDTQYF
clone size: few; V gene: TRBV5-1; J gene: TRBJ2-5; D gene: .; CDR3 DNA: TGCGCCAGCAGCGTAGACCTATTTCGGGGAGGAGAGACCCAGTACTTC; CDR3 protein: CASSVDLFRGGETQYF
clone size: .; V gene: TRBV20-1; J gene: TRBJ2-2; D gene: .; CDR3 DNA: TGCAGTGCTAGTCGGCGGGGAGCCGGGGAGCTGTTTTTT; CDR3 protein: CSASRRGAGELFF
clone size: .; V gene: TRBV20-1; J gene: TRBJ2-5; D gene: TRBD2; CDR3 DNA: TGCAGTGCTAGCGACGGGGGGGCACTAGAGACCCAGTACTTC; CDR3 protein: CSASDGGALETQYF
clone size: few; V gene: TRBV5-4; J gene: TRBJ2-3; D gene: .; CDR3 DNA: TGTGCCAGCAGCTTAGGGGGGCTAATAGATACGCAGTATTTT; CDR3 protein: CASSLGGLIDTQYF
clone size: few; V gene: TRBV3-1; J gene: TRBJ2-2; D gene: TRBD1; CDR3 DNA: TGTGCCAGCAGCCAAGATAAAAGCAGGGGGATGCCCGGGGAGCTGTTTTTT; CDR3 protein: CASSQDKSRGMPGELFF
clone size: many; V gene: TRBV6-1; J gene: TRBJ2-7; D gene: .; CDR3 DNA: TGTGCCAGCAGTGAAGTTCAGAGCTACGAGCAGTACTTC; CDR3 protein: CASSEVQSYEQYF
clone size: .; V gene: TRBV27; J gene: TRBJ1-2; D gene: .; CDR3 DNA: TGTGCCAGCCGTGAGACAAGGGTTGGCTATGGCTACACCTTC; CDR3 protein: CASRETRVGYGYTF
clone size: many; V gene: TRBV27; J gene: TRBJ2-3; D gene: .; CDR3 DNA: TGTGCCAGCAGTCTCAGGGTGGGGGGGCTTGAAACGCAGTATTTT; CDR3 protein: CASSLRVGGLETQYF
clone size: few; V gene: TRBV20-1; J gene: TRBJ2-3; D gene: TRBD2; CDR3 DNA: TGCAGTGCTAGAGATCTGGGGGAGGGCCGTACGCAGTATTTT; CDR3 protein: CSARDLGEGRTQYF
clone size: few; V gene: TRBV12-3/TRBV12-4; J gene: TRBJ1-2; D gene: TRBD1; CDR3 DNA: TGTGCCAGCAGTTATGGCGTGGGACAGGGTAGCTATGGCTACACCTTC; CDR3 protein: CASSYGVGQGSYGYTF
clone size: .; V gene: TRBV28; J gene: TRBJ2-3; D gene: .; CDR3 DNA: TGTGCCAGCAGCCTAGCGACAGATACGCAGTATTTT; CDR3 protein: CASSLATDTQYF
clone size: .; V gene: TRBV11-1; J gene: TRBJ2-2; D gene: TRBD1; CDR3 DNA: TGTGCCAGCAGCCGACAGGGGGCGAAAAGGCTGTTTTTT; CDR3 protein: CASSRQGAKRLFF
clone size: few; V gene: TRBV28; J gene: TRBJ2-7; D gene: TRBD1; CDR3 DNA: TGTGCCAGCAGTCGGGACAGTACCTACGAGCAGTACTTC; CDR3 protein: CASSRDSTYEQYF
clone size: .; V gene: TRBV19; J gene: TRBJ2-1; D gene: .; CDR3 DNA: TGTGCCAGCCGGGTGGGTAGCTCCTACAATGAGCAGTTCTTC; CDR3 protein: CASRVGSSYNEQFF
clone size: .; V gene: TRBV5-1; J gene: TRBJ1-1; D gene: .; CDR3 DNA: TGCGCCAGCAGCTTGCGGTCTACAGGGAACACTGAAGCTTTCTTT; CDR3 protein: CASSLRSTGNTEAFF
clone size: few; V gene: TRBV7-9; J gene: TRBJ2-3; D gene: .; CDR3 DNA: TGTGCCAGCAGCCCATCTATTTCTAGCACAGATACGCAGTATTTT; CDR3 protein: CASSPSISSTDTQYF
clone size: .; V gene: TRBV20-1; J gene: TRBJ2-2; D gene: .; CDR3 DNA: TGCAGTGCTCGCAGTCAAGACGCCGGGGAGCAGTTTTTT; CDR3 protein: CSARSQDAGEQFF
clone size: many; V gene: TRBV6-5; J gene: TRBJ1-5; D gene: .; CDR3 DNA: TGTGCCAGCAGTTACTCAACGCCCCGAGATCAGCCCCAGCATTTT; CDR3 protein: CASSYSTPRDQPQHF
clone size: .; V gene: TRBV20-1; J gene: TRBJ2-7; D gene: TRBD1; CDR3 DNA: TGCAGTGCTACCCGGACAGGGAAAGGGCATGAGCAGTACTTC; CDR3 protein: CSATRTGKGHEQYF
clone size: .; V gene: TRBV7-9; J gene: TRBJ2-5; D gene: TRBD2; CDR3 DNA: TGTGCCAGCAGCACGGCGGGGGTTAGGGAGACCCAGTACTTC; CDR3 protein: CASSTAGVRETQYF
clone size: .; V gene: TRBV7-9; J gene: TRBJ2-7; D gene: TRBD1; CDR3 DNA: TGTGCCAGCAGCTCCTCCGGGACAGGGGCCGACTCCGAGCAGTACTTC; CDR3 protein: CASSSSGTGADSEQYF
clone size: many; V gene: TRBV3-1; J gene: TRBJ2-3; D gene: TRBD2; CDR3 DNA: TGTGCCAGCAGCCGCCGTGGGACTAGCGGCCCCACAGATACGCAGTATTTT; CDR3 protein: CASSRRGTSGPTDTQYF
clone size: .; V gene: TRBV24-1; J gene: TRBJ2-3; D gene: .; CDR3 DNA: TGTGCCACCAGGACGGGGCCCGGAGATACGCAGTATTTT; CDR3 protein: CATRTGPGDTQYF